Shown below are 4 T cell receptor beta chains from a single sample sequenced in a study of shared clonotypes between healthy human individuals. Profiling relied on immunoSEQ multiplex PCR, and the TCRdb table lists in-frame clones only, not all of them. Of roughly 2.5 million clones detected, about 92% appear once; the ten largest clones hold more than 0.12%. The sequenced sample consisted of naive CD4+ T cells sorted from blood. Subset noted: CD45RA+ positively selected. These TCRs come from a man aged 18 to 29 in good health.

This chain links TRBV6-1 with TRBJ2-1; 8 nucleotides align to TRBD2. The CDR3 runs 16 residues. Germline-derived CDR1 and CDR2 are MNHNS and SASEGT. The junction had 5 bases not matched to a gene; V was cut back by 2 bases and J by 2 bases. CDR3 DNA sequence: TGTGCCAGCAGTGAAACCGGGACTAGAGCCTACAATGAGCAGTTCTTC. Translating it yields CASSETGTRAYNEQFF.

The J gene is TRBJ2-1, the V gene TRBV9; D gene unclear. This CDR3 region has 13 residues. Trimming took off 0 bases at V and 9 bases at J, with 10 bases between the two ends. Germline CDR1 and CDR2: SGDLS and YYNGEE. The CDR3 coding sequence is TGTGCCAGCAGCGTAGAAGGCGTGGGTGAGCAGTTCTTC. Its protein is CASSVEGVGEQFF.

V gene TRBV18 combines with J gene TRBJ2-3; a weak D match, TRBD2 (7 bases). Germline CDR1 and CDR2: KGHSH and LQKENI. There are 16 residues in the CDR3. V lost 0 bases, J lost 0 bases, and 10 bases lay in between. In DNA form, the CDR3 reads TGTGCCAGCTCACCACCCCGGGGGGCCAGCACAGATACGCAGTATTTT. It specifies CASSPPRGASTDTQYF.

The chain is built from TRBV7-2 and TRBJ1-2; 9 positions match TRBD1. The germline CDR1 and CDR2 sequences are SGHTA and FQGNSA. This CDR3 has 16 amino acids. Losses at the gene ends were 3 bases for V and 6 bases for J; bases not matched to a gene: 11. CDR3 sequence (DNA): TGTGCCAGCAGCTTTCGTACCGGGACAGGGACACATGGCTACACCTTC. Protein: CASSFRTGTGTHGYTF.